This T cell receptor (beta chain) was sequenced in a study of T cells after yellow fever vaccination. This CDR3 has 15 amino acids. V lost 0 bases, J lost 2 bases, and 9 bases lay in between. Germline V gene lookup returns CDR1 SGHVS and CDR2 FNYEAQ. One entry per CDR3 protein, called by TCRdb with MiXCR from the 5' RACE reads. Seen here are approximately 600,000 distinct CDR3 sequences, around 12% observed once, and the top ten hold 14% to 15%. Material: PBMCs, obtained on the day of the yellow fever booster vaccination. The receptor was derived from a man aged 25-40 years who received the YFV17D yellow fever vaccine. The chain joins TRBV7-6 to TRBJ2-3; D perhaps matches TRBD1 (5 bases). CDR3 coding DNA: TGTGCCAGCAGCTTAGCAGGACACCCCACAGATACGCAGTATTTT. Protein sequence: CASSLAGHPTDTQYF.